Following are 14 T cell receptor beta chains from one sample sequenced in a study of type 1 regulatory T cells. TCRdb reprocessed the reads via MiXCR and lists one record per CDR3 protein. The table lists some 100,000 distinct CDR3 sequences, about 28% of them singletons, with approximately 2.2% in the top ten. The sample comprised CD4+ T cells, either the whole sample or a sorted fraction (not recorded which). All receptors derive from a human donor in good health.

The chain combines TRBV7-3 with TRBJ2-1; possible D gene TRBD1, 7 bases. Trimming removed 2 bases from V and 10 bases from J, with 15 bases in between. Germline assignment: CDR1 SGHTA and CDR2 FQGTGA. CDR3 length: 14 residues. CDR3 sequence: CASSLAGRGREQFF. The CDR3, as DNA: TGTGCCAGCAGCTTAGCGGGAAGGGGGCGGGAGCAGTTCTTC.

J is TRBJ2-3 and V is TRBV5-1; 11 nucleotides match TRBD2. Germline values: CDR1 SGHRS, CDR2 YFSETQ. With V trimmed by 5 bases and J by 0 bases, 5 bases remained unmatched. CDR3 size: 16 residues. The CDR3 coding sequence is TGCGCCAGCAGTCCAACTAGCGGGAGTAGCACAGATACGCAGTATTTT. This sequence encodes CASSPTSGSSTDTQYF.

This chain links TRBV20-1 with TRBJ1-4; D not resolved. This CDR3 is built from 14 residues. V lost 4 bases and J 2 bases, leaving 11 bases between the germline ends. CDR1 DFQATT and CDR2 SNEGSKA come from the germline V gene (reference sequence). CDR3 nucleotide sequence: TGCAGTGCTACTAGCCCGGACACTAATGAAAAACTGTTTTTT. Its translation is CSATSPDTNEKLFF.

This clonotype occurred once. CDR3 in amino acids: CASSPAATGYGYTF. The CDR3 bases are TGTGCCAGCAGCCCAGCCGCAACAGGATATGGCTACACCTTC. The rearrangement joins TRBV3-1 to TRBJ1-2, with D possibly matching TRBD1 (5 bases). CDR1 and CDR2 (germline): LGHDT, YNNKEL (reference sequence). CDR3 size: 14 residues. The ends were cut back, 4 bases at V and 5 bases at J, with 14 bases in the middle.

CDR3 region: CSARRPQEANEKLFF. Here the CDR3 DNA reads TGCAGTGCTAGGAGGCCCCAGGAAGCTAATGAAAAACTGTTTTTT. The gene calls are TRBV20-1 and TRBJ1-4; D ambiguous. The length of the CDR3 is 15 residues. Germline values: CDR1 DFQATT, CDR2 SNEGSKA (reference sequence). V was cut by 3 bases and J by 3 bases, with 14 bases left in between.

On this clonotype itself: No DNA is shown, since the ends of the CDR3 on it are uncertain; the CDR3 is the one TCRdb lists. V and J are TRBV21-1 and TRBJ2-7; the table's D call, TRBD1, was not checked against the DNA. TRBV21-1 is termed a pseudogene. Inclusive of both ends, the CDR3 amounts to 15 amino acids. This chain's CDR3 is CASNWGTGSSYEQYF.

This rearrangement joins TRBV11-2 to TRBJ2-3, with no clear D. Trimming left V 0 bases short and J 2 bases short, with 3 bases between. Germline V gene lookup returns CDR1 SGHAT and CDR2 FQNNGV. The CDR3 is 13 residues long. This CDR3 is CASSLENTDTQYF. The CDR3 nucleotides are TGTGCCAGCAGCTTAGAGAACACAGATACGCAGTATTTT.

This chain uses TRBV28 with TRBJ2-1, with TRBD2 as a possible D gene (7 bases). Trimming took off 6 bases at V and 8 bases at J, with 17 bases between the two ends. The CDR3 is 14 amino acids. Germline CDR1 is MDHEN and CDR2 is SYDVKM. CDR3: CASSDAGEGDEQFF. In nucleotides, the CDR3 is TGTGCCAGCAGCGATGCGGGAGAGGGGGATGAGCAGTTCTTC.

The gene calls are TRBV20-1 and TRBJ1-3; D not resolved. V gave up 6 bases and J gave up 1 base, with 13 bases separating them. Germline V gene sequence: CDR1 DFQATT, CDR2 SNEGSKA (reference sequence). The CDR3 sequence is 14 residues long. Here the CDR3 DNA reads TGCAGTGCCGAGGCTCGGGAGTCTGGAAACACCATATATTTT. Protein sequence: CSAEARESGNTIYF.

The V call is TRBV5-1, the J call TRBJ2-3, with D possibly matching TRBD2 (6 bases). The V and J ends lost 0 bases and 4 bases respectively, with 15 bases between them. Germline lookup yields CDR1 SGHRS and CDR2 YFSETQ. This CDR3 is 16 amino acids long. For the CDR3, the DNA is TGCGCCAGCAGCTTGGGTCCGACCCGGGGGTCAGATACGCAGTATTTT. This codes for CASSLGPTRGSDTQYF.

The V gene is TRBV7-9, the J gene TRBJ2-4, with TRBD2 as a possible D gene (6 bases). Trimming took 2 bases from V and 1 from J, leaving 15 bases between them. From germline, CDR1 is SEHNR and CDR2 FQNEAQ (reference sequence). The CDR3 spans 17 residues. The CDR3 is CASSLIGGEVAKNIQYF. CDR3 DNA sequence: TGTGCCAGCAGCTTAATCGGGGGAGAGGTGGCCAAAAACATTCAGTACTTC.

This chain connects TRBV7-8 to TRBJ1-2, with 10 bases that match TRBD1. Germline assignment: CDR1 SGHVS and CDR2 FQNEAQ. V gave up 0 bases and J gave up 3 bases; unmatched junction bases: 10. The CDR3 runs 18 residues. The chain's CDR3 is CASSLARQGAAGYYGYTF. The CDR3 region has the DNA TGTGCCAGCAGCTTAGCGAGACAGGGGGCGGCCGGATACTATGGCTACACCTTC.

CDR3 DNA sequence: TGTGCCAGCAGCTCCGGGACTAGCGGGATTACGGAGACCCAGTACTTC. Translating it yields CASSSGTSGITETQYF. The rearrangement links TRBV5-4 to TRBJ2-5, with 13 bases lining up with TRBD2. Germline CDR1 reads SGHNT; CDR2 reads YYREEE (reference sequence). CDR3 size: 16 residues. V dropped 3 bases and J dropped 5; count of bases not matched to a gene: 7.

The V and J genes are TRBV7-2 and TRBJ2-3; D is possibly TRBD2 (5 bases). The CDR3 extends over 13 amino acids. Trimming stripped 5 bases from V and 4 bases from J, with 10 bases between. Germline V gene data show CDR1 as SGHTA and CDR2 as FQGNSA. The CDR3 is CASSGGLSDTQYF. The DNA of the CDR3 is TGTGCCAGCAGCGGAGGATTATCAGATACGCAGTATTTT.